Sequencing of this TCR beta chain was carried out in a study of T cell clonality in common variable immunodeficiency. The study's findings and limits: CVID subjects had higher TCRbeta clonality than healthy controls, most marked in about a third. Shared TCRbeta clones were fewer between CVID subjects than controls.

At least ten counts were recorded for this clone. Its antigen is still unknown. Generated by immunoSEQ multiplex PCR, the TCRdb table keeps only in-frame clones and is missing some. This sample has about 74,000 clones, each found more than once. Sequencing used peripheral blood mononuclear cells. This clonotype originated in a person between 18 and 75 years old in good health.

CDR3 loop: CASSNRVERTYEQYF. CDR3 DNA (partial): TGCGCCAGCAGCAACCGTGTGGAGCGAACCTACGAG. The J gene is TRBJ2-7, the V gene TRBV4-1; D is unclear. The CDR3 end lies 3 residues beyond the end of the read and is filled in from the germline J gene. CDR1 MGHRA and CDR2 YSYEKL come from the germline V gene. This CDR3 region has 15 residues. V lost 5 bases to trimming and J lost 2 bases, with 16 bases between them.